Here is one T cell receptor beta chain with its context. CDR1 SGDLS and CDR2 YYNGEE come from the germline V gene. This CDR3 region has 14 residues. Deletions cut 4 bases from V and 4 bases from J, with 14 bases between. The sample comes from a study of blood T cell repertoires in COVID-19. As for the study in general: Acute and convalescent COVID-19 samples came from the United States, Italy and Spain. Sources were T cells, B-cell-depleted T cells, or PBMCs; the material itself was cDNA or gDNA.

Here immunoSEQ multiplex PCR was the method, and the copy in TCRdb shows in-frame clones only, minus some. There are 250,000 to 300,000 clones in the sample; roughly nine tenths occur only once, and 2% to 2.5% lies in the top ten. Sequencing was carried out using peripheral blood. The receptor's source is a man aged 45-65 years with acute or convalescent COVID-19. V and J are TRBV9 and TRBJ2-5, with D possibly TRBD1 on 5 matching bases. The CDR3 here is CASSQGVSGETQYF. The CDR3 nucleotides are TGTGCCAGCAGCCAAGGGGTGTCGGGAGAGACCCAGTACTTC. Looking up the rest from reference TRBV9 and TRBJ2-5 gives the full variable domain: DSGVTQTPKHLITATGQRVTLRCSPRSGDLSVYWYQQSLDQGLQFLIQYYNGEERAKGNILERFSAQQFPDLHSELNLSSLELGDSALYFCASSQGVSGETQYFGPGTRLLVL.